The sequence of this TCR beta chain was determined in a study of PD-1 blockade in classical Hodgkin lymphoma. This clone occurred once. The antigen is not known. Clones were read by immunoSEQ multiplex PCR, and TCRdb kept only the in-frame ones, dropping some. The sample has 75,000 to 100,000 clones, about four fifths seen once. Whole-study findings and limits: Similar baseline diversity was found in complete responders and newly diagnosed patients. Healthy donors were reported to have higher baseline TCR diversity than newly diagnosed patients. Reasons behind the repertoire differences stay unclear, perhaps disease activity or earlier therapy.

Germline CDR1 and CDR2: WNHNN and SYGVQD (reference sequence). V was shortened by 6 bases and J by 4 bases, with 15 bases between the two germline ends. The CDR3 contains 15 residues. After autologous stem cell transplantation all patients relapsed, and prior brentuximab vedotin exposure differed between cohorts. The origin of this receptor is a human donor with classical Hodgkin lymphoma. The V and J genes are TRBV10-1 and TRBJ2-2, with D perhaps matching TRBD1 (5 bases). The sample consisted of peripheral blood mononuclear cells (PBMCs), taken before the second cycle of nivolumab. This CDR3 is CASSRSDSFTGELFF. For the CDR3, the DNA is TGCGCCAGCAGCCGATCAGACAGTTTCACCGGGGAGCTGTTTTTT.